Below, 10 T cell receptor beta chains from the same sample are listed, as sequenced in a study of shared clonotypes between healthy human individuals. Sequencing used immunoSEQ multiplex PCR; TCRdb keeps in-frame clones, though not all of them. The data show more than 2 million clones, approximately 96% seen once. Sequencing was done on a sample of naive CD4+ T cells sorted from blood. The subset here: CD45RA+ positively selected. These receptors were taken from a man aged 18-30 years in good health.

The gene calls are TRBV29-1 and TRBJ2-2, with 8 positions matching TRBD1. Germline values: CDR1 SQVTM, CDR2 ANQGSEA. With V trimmed by 6 bases and J by 1 base, 4 bases remained unmatched. The CDR3 loop spans 14 amino acids. The CDR3 spells CSVDDRGNTGELFF. In DNA, the CDR3 is TGCAGCGTGGATGACAGGGGGAACACCGGGGAGCTGTTTTTT.

This clone was seen only a few times. The CDR3 loop is CARCEGAFF. The CDR3 DNA reads as TGTGCCAGATGCGAGGGAGCTTTCTTT. The chain is built from TRBV3-1 (or the pseudogene TRBV3-2) and TRBJ1-1; no definite D call. Per the germline V gene, CDR1 is LGHDT and CDR2 is YNNKEL (reference sequence). V was trimmed by 9 bases and J by 10 bases, leaving 9 bases between them. The length of the CDR3 is 9 residues.

This sequence joins TRBV6-4 and TRBJ2-3; weak D call: TRBD1 (6 bases). Trimming stripped 3 bases from V and 6 bases from J, with 13 bases between. CDR1 is MRHNA, CDR2 SNTAGT, per germline. The CDR3 covers 14 residues. The CDR3 loop is CASSEGRGMDTQYF. The CDR3, as DNA: TGTGCCAGCAGTGAGGGCAGGGGAATGGATACGCAGTATTTT.

V is TRBV5-6 and J is TRBJ2-2, with D unclear. CDR3 length: 16 residues. Trimming took off 5 bases at V and 1 base at J, with 15 bases between the two ends. CDR1 is SGHDT, CDR2 YYEEEE, per germline. The CDR3 loop reads CASRLTTGKNTGELFF. DNA of the CDR3: TGTGCCAGCAGACTGACCACCGGCAAGAACACCGGGGAGCTGTTTTTT.

The V call is TRBV5-6, the J call TRBJ2-2; D remains ambiguous. V was pared by 0 bases and J by 5 bases, with 8 bases between. The germline CDR1 and CDR2 sequences are SGHDT and YYEEEE. The CDR3 is 14 residues long. CDR3 loop: CASSLEKGTGELFF. In DNA form, the CDR3 reads TGTGCCAGCAGCTTGGAGAAGGGTACCGGGGAGCTGTTTTTT.

The J gene is TRBJ2-1, the V gene TRBV19; 9 bases line up with TRBD2. V lost 9 bases and J lost 7; bases outside the gene matches: 16. The CDR3 has 16 amino acids. Germline V CDR1 and CDR2: LNHDA, SQIVND (reference sequence). Here the CDR3 reads CASGRSGSSSMNEQFF. The CDR3, as DNA: TGTGCCAGCGGTCGTAGCGGGAGTTCTTCTATGAATGAGCAGTTCTTC.

The CDR3 DNA reads TGTGCCAGCAGAGTTCCGGGACAGGGGACTGGCTACACCTTC. This gives the protein CASRVPGQGTGYTF. The chain is built from TRBV28 and TRBJ1-2, with TRBD1 matching over 10 bases. This CDR3 region has 14 residues. Losses at the gene ends were 6 bases for V and 7 bases for J; bases not matched to a gene: 8. Germline CDR1 is MDHEN and CDR2 is SYDVKM.

The chain has TRBV25-1 and TRBJ2-4, with a tentative D call TRBD1 (6 bases). The V end was cut by 0 bases, the J end by 1 base, with 10 bases between. Germline values: CDR1 MGHDK, CDR2 SYGVNS. This CDR3 is built from 16 residues. The CDR3 region is CASSEYQGPAKNIQYF. CDR3 coding DNA: TGTGCCAGCAGTGAATATCAGGGGCCGGCCAAAAACATTCAGTACTTC. Full variable domain (remainder filled in from reference TRBV25-1 and TRBJ2-4): EADIYQTPRYLVIGTGKKITLECSQTMGHDKMYWYQQDPGMELHLIHYSYGVNSTEKGDLSSESTVSRIRTEHFPLTLESARPSHTSQYLCASSEYQGPAKNIQYFGAGTRLSVL.

The chain employs TRBV20-1 and TRBJ2-7; D is unclear. Germline values: CDR1 DFQATT, CDR2 SNEGSKA (reference sequence). CDR3 length: 11 amino acids. CDR3 region: CSPTRPPEQYF. CDR3 sequence (DNA): TGCAGCCCTACGCGGCCGCCCGAGCAGTACTTC.

The chain couples TRBV19 to TRBJ2-7; the D gene could be TRBD1 or TRBD2 (6 bases each). Germline lookup yields CDR1 LNHDA and CDR2 SQIVND (reference sequence). V was clipped by 4 bases and J by 2 bases, with 18 bases between them. The CDR3 spans 16 residues. As DNA, the CDR3 is TGTGCCAGTAGTACCACCCTCCGGGGGCCCACCTACGAGCAGTACTTC. Translated, it gives CASSTTLRGPTYEQYF.